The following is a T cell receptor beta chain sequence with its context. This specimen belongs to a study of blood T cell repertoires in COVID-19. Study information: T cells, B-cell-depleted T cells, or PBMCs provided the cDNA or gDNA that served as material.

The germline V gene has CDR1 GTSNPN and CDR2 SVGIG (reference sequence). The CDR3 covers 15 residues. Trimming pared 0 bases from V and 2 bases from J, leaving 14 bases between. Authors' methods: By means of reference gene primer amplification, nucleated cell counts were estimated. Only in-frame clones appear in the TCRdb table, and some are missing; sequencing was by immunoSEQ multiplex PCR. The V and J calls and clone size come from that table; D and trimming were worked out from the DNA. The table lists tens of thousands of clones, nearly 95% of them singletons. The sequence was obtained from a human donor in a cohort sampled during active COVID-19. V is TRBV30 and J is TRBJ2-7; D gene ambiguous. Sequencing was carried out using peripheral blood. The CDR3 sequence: CAWSVRNPVPYEQYF. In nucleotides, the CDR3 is TGTGCCTGGAGTGTAAGAAACCCAGTCCCCTACGAGCAGTACTTC. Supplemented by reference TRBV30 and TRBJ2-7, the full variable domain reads SQTIHQWPATLVQPVGSPLSLECTVEGTSNPNLYWYRQAAGRGLQLLFYSVGIGQISSEVPQNLSASRPQDRQFILSSKKLLLSDSGFYLCAWSVRNPVPYEQYFGPGTRLTVT.